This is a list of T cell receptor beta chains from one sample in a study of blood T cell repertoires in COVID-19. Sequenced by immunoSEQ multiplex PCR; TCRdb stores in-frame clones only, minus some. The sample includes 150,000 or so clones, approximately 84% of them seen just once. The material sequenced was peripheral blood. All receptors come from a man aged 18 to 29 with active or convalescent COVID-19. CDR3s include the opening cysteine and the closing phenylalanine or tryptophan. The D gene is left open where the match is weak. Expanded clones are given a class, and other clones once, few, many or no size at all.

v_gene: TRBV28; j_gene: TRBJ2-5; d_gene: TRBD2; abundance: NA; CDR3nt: TGTGCCAGCAGTTTATCCGGGGGGGGTGAGACCCAGTACTTC; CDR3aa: CASSLSGGGETQYF
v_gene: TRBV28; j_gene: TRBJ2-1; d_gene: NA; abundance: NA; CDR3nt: TGTGCCAGCAGTGTAGTGGGGGCTACCTACACCTACAATGAGCAGTTCTTC; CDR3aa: CASSVVGATYTYNEQFF
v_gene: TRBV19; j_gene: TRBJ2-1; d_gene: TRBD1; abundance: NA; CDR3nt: TGTGCCAGTAGTCCGAACAGGGGGCCTGCCTACAATGAGCAGTTCTTC; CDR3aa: CASSPNRGPAYNEQFF
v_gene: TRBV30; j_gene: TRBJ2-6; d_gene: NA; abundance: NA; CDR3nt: TGTGCCTGGAGTGGCTCAGGGGCCTATAGTCTGGGGGCCAACGTCCTGACTTTC; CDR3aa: CAWSGSGAYSLGANVLTF
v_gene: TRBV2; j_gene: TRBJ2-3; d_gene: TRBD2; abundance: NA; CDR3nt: TGTGCCAGCAGCTGGACTAGCGGTAGAGATACGCAGTATTTT; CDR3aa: CASSWTSGRDTQYF
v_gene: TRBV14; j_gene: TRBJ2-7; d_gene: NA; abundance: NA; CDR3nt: TGTGCCAGCAGCCAAGACAGGTACGAGCAGTACTTC; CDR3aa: CASSQDRYEQYF
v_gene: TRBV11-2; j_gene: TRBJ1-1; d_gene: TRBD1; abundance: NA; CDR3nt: TGTGCCAGCAGCTTCTGGGACAGGACCACTGCCACTGAAGCTTTCTTT; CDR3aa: CASSFWDRTTATEAFF
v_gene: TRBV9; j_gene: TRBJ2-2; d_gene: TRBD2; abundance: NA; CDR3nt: TGTGCCAGCAGCGCGATAGCGGGAGGGCTATCCGGCGGGGAGCTGTTTTTT; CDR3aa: CASSAIAGGLSGGELFF
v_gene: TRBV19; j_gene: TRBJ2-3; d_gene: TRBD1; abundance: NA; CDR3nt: TGTGCCAGTAGTAGGGGACAGGGGGCAGATACGCAGTATTTT; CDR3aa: CASSRGQGADTQYF
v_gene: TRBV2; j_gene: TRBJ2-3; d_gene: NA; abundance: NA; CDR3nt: TGTGCCAGCAGTGCCGGGGTACACCGAGATACGCAGTATTTT; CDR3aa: CASSAGVHRDTQYF
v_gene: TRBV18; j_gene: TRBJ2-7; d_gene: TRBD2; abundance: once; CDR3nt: TGTGCCAGCTCACCGGCAGCGGGAGGACTCGAGCAGTACTTC; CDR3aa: CASSPAAGGLEQYF
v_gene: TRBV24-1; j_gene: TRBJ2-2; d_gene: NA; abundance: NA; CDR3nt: TGTGCCACCAGTGATTACGAAAAGGGGGCCGGGGAGCTGTTTTTT; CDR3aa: CATSDYEKGAGELFF
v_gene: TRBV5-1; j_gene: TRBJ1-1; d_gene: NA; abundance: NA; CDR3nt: TGCGCCAGCAGCTCAACGACAGGCATGAACACTGAAGCTTTCTTT; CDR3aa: CASSSTTGMNTEAFF
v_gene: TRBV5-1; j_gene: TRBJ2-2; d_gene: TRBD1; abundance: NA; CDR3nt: TGCGCCAGCAGCCTCGACAGGGTTAACACCGGGGAGCTGTTTTTT; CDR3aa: CASSLDRVNTGELFF
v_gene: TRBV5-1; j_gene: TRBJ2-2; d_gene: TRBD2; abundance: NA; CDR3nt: TGCGCCAGCAGCTGGACTAGCGGGAGTGCGGCCGGGGAGCTGTTTTTT; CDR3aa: CASSWTSGSAAGELFF
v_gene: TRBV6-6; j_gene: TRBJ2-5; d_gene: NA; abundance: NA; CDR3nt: TGTGCCAGCAGTTACGGGAAGGGGCTTAGCCAAGAGACCCAGTACTTC; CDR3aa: CASSYGKGLSQETQYF
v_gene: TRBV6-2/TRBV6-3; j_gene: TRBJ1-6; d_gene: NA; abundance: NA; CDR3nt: TGTGCCAGCAGTCTCCCTCGGGGTGGGAATTCACCCCTCCACTTT; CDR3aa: CASSLPRGGNSPLHF
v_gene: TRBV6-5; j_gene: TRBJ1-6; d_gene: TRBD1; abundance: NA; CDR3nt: TGTGCCAGCGTACTCCGGACAGGGGTTAATTCACCCCTCCACTTT; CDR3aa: CASVLRTGVNSPLHF
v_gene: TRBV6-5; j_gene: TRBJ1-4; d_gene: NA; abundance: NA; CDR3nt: TGTGCCAGCAGCCCGGGACAAATTAATGAAAAACTGTTTTTT; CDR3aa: CASSPGQINEKLFF
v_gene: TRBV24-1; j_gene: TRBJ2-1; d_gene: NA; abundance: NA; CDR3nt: TGTGCCACCAGTGACAATACGACCCCGGGGTCTGAGCAGTTCTTC; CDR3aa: CATSDNTTPGSEQFF
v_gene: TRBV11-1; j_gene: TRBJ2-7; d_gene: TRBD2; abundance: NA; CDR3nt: TGTGCCAGCAGCTTTCTGACTAGCGGGACGCCCTACGAGCAGTACTTC; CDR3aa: CASSFLTSGTPYEQYF
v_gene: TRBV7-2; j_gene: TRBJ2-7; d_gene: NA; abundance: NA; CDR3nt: TGTGCCAGCACCTATAAAGGGGGGGCCTACGAGCAGTACTTC; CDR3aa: CASTYKGGAYEQYF
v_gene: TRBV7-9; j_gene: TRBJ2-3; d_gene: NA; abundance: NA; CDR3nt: TGTGCCAGCAGCTTAGCGCCTAAAGTTCGCACAGATACGCAGTATTTT; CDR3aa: CASSLAPKVRTDTQYF
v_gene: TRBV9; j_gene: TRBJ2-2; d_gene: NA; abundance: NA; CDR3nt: TGTGCCAGCAGCGCAGGGGCAGTCGGGGAGCTGTTTTTT; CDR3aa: CASSAGAVGELFF
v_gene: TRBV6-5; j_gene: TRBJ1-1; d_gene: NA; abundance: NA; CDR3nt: TGTGCCAGCAGTTACGAGAGGGTCACTGAAGCTTTCTTT; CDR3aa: CASSYERVTEAFF
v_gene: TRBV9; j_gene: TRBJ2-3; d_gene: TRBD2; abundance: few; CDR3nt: TGTGCCAGCAGCGTAGGGGCTAGCGGGGGCACAGATACGCAGTATTTT; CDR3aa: CASSVGASGGTDTQYF
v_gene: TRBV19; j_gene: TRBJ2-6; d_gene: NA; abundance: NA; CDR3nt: TGTGCCAGTACAGGGGTCTCCGGGGCCAACGTCCTGACTTTC; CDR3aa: CASTGVSGANVLTF
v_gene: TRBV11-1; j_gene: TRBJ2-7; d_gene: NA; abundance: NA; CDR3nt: TGTGCCAGCAGCTTAGGCGGGAACCTTTACGAGCAGTACTTC; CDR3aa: CASSLGGNLYEQYF
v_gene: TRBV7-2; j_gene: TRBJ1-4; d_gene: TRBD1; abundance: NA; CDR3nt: TGTGCCAGCAGCTTACATGGACAGGGAACTAATGAAAAACTGTTTTTT; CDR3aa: CASSLHGQGTNEKLFF
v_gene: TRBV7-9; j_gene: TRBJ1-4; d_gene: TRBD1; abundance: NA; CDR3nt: TGTGCCAGCAGCCTCGGGACAGGGGGCAGTGAAAAACTGTTTTTT; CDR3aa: CASSLGTGGSEKLFF
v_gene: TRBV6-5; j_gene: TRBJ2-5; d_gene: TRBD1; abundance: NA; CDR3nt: TGTGCCAGCGGGGACAGACAAGAGACCCAGTACTTC; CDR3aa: CASGDRQETQYF
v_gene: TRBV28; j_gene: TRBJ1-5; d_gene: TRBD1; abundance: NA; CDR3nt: TGTGCCAGCAGGGACAGGGTCCAGCCCCAGCATTTT; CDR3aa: CASRDRVQPQHF
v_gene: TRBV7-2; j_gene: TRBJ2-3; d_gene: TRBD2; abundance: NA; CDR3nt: TGTGCCAGCAGCTCCCATAGCGGGGGGCCTGTAGATACGCAGTATTTT; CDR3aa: CASSSHSGGPVDTQYF
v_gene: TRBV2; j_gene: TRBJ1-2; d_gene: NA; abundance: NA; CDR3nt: TGTGCCAGCAGTTCAAACTATGGCTACACCTTC; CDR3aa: CASSSNYGYTF
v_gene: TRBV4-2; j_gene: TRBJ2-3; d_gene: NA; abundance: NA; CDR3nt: TGTGCCAGCAGCCAAGAAAGTTTAAGCGGTACGCAGTATTTT; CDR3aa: CASSQESLSGTQYF
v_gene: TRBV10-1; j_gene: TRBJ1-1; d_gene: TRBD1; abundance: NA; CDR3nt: TGCGCCAGCAGCGACAGGGGTGCCGGCACTGAAGCTTTCTTT; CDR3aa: CASSDRGAGTEAFF
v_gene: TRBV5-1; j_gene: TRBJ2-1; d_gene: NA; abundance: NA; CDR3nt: TGCGCCAGCAGCCCGGTCACAGATGAGCAGTTCTTC; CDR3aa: CASSPVTDEQFF
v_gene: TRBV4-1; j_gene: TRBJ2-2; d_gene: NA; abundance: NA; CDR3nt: TGCGCCAGCAGCAGCGGGAACACCGGGGAGCTGTTTTTT; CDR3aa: CASSSGNTGELFF
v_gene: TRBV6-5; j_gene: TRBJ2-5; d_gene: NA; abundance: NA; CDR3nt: TGTGCCAGCAGTTTACCCGTATACAGTCCATTTGGGACCCAGTACTTC; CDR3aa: CASSLPVYSPFGTQYF
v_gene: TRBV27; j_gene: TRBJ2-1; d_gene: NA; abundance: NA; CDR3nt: TGTGCCAGCAGTTTTGGTGGAGGCCTTCGCTACAATGAGCAGTTCTTC; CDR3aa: CASSFGGGLRYNEQFF
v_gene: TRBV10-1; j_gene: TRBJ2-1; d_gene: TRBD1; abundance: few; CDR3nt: TGCGCCAGCAGCCCGGGACAGGCTTCTTACAATGAGCAGTTCTTC; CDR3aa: CASSPGQASYNEQFF
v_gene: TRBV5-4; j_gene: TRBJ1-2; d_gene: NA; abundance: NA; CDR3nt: TGTGCCAGCAGCTTGGTAGGACAGAACTATGGCTACACCTTC; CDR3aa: CASSLVGQNYGYTF
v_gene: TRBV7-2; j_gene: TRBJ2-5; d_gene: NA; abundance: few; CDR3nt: TGTGCCAGCAGCTTAGACACTAGTCGAGAGACCCAGTACTTC; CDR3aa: CASSLDTSRETQYF
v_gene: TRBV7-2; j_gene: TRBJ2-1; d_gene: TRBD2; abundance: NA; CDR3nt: TGTGCCAGCAGCTTAGGGCTAGCGGGATCCTACAATGAGCAGTTCTTC; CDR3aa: CASSLGLAGSYNEQFF
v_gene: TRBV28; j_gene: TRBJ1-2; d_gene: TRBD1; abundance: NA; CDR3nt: TGTGCCAGCAGTTTATATGGGACAGGGGGCTCGGGCTACACCTTC; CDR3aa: CASSLYGTGGSGYTF
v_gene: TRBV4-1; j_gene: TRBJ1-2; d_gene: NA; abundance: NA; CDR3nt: TGCGCCAGCAGCCAAACGTGGGAGTATGGCTACACCTTC; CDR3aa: CASSQTWEYGYTF
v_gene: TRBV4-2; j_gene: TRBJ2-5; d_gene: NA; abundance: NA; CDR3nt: TGTGCCAGCAGCCAAGCGGGCGTCGTGGGGGGGCTAGAGACCCAGTACTTC; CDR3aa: CASSQAGVVGGLETQYF
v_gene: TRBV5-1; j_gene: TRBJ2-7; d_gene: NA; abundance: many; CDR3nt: TGCGCCAGCAGCTTGGGGCCTAGCACCTACGAGCAGTACTTC; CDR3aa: CASSLGPSTYEQYF
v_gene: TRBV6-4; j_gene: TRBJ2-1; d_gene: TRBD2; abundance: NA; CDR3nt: TGTGCCAGCAGTGACTCGACTAGCGGGAGTTACAATGAGCAGTTCTTC; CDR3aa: CASSDSTSGSYNEQFF
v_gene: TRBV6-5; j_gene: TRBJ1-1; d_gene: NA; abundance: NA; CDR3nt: TGTGCCAGTACCCCCGTGGACAGCAACACTGAAGCTTTCTTT; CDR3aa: CASTPVDSNTEAFF